Following are 9 T cell receptor beta chains from one sample sequenced in a study of T-cell reconstitution after alpha-beta-depleted transplantation in children. Unique molecular identifiers were incorporated when the TCRbeta library was constructed. TCRdb reprocessed the PCR reads via MiXCR and lists one record per CDR3 protein. The table has about 240,000 distinct CDR3 sequences, roughly 26% seen once. The sequencing here drew on PBMCs, taken before TCRalphabeta/CD19-depleted stem cell transplant. The receptor source for this set is a girl aged 2 to 10 with Fanconi anemia, due to receive a stem cell transplant.

This clonotype appeared many times. The J gene is TRBJ2-7, the V gene TRBV12-3 or TRBV12-4; D gene unclear. V shed 3 bases and J shed 2 bases, with 8 bases lying between them. The CDR3 length is 13 residues. For the CDR3, the DNA is TGTGCCAGCAGTTTCCAAATGGCCTACGAGCAGTACTTC. It yields the protein CASSFQMAYEQYF.

J is TRBJ2-7 and V is TRBV29-1; 8 bases line up with TRBD1. V was pared by 6 bases and J by 4 bases, with 8 bases of the junction left unmatched. This CDR3 is 13 amino acids long. Per germline, CDR1 SQVTM and CDR2 ANQGSEA. CDR3 sequence: CSVRTGRGYEQYF. The CDR3 DNA reads as TGCAGCGTCCGGACAGGGAGAGGTTACGAGCAGTACTTC.

Many counts were recorded for this clonotype. This chain links TRBV6-2 or TRBV6-3 with TRBJ2-3, with TRBD2 matching 15 bases. Per germline, CDR1 MNHEY and CDR2 SVGEGT. This CDR3 is 20 amino acids long. After removal of 0 bases from V and 0 bases from J, the junction contained 7 bases not matched to a gene. The chain's CDR3 is CASSYSGLAGGISSTDTQYF. DNA for the CDR3: TGTGCCAGCAGTTACTCTGGACTAGCGGGAGGGATCAGTAGCACAGATACGCAGTATTTT.

The chain couples TRBV5-1 to TRBJ2-7, with TRBD2 matching over 8 bases. With V trimmed by 4 bases and J by 3 bases, 9 bases remained unmatched. CDR3 length equals 15 residues. Germline loops: CDR1 SGHRS, CDR2 YFSETQ. The DNA of the CDR3 is TGCGCCAGCAGCCTCCAGGGTAGCGGGGTCTACGAGCAGTACTTC. It specifies CASSLQGSGVYEQYF.

The chain has TRBV20-1 and TRBJ2-7; D assignment may be TRBD1 or TRBD2 (6 bases each). Germline CDR1 DFQATT, CDR2 SNEGSKA (reference sequence). There are 14 residues in the CDR3. With 1 base removed from V and 3 bases from J, the gap between germline ends came to 13 bases. CDR3 nucleotides: TGCAGTGCTAGAGTAGGGGGGCGCAACTACGAGCAGTACTTC. Its translation is CSARVGGRNYEQYF.

This chain links TRBV7-2 with TRBJ2-3; 8 bases line up with TRBD2. After removal of 4 bases from V and 2 bases from J, the junction contained 8 bases not matched to a gene. This CDR3 has 16 residues. In germline, CDR1 is SGHTA, CDR2 FQGNSA. The CDR3 DNA follows: TGTGCCAGCAGCTCATTTATAGCGGGGCCCACAGATACGCAGTATTTT. Translated, it gives CASSSFIAGPTDTQYF. Drawing the rest from reference TRBV7-2 and TRBJ2-3, the complete variable domain is GAGVSQSPSNKVTEKGKDVELRCDPISGHTALYWYRQSLGQGLEFLIYFQGNSAPDKSGLPSDRFSAERTGGSVSTLTIQRTQQEDSAVYLCASSSFIAGPTDTQYFGPGTRLTVL.

There are many counts of this clonotype. The CDR3: CSVDRGDEQYF. CDR3 coding DNA: TGCAGCGTTGATAGGGGGGACGAGCAGTACTTC. The chain couples TRBV29-1 to TRBJ2-7; perhaps D is TRBD1 or TRBD2 (6 bases each). The length of the CDR3 is 11 residues. The germline gives CDR1 SQVTM, CDR2 ANQGSEA. The V and J ends lost 3 bases and 5 bases respectively, with 8 bases between them.

This clonotype showed up many times. This chain links TRBV12-3 or TRBV12-4 with TRBJ2-6; no definite D call. With 7 bases removed from V and 7 bases from J, the gap between germline ends came to 23 bases. This CDR3 comprises 17 residues. The CDR3 nucleotides are TGTGCCAGCACCCAAGGCCAATCCGAACTCTCAGCCAACGTCCTGACTTTC. It encodes CASTQGQSELSANVLTF.

This clonotype has ten or more counts. V gene TRBV29-1 combines with J gene TRBJ2-3; TRBD2 agrees at 8 bases. J lost 4 bases, V lost 6 bases, and 15 bases had no gene match. The CDR3 runs 16 residues. Germline V gene sequence: CDR1 SQVTM, CDR2 ANQGSEA. Here the CDR3 reads CSVPLGGLGRADTQYF. For the CDR3, the DNA is TGCAGCGTCCCCCTCGGGGGACTAGGGCGGGCAGATACGCAGTATTTT.